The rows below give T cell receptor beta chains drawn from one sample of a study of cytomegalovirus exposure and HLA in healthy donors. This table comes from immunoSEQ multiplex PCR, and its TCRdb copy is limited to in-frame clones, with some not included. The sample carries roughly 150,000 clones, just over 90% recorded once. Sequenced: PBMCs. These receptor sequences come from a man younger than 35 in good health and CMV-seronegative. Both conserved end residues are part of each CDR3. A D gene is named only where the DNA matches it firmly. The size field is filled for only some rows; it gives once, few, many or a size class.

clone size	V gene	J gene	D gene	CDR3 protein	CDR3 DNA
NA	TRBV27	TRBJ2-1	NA	CASSLSHRQVYNEQFF	TGTGCCAGCAGTTTATCACATCGACAGGTCTACAATGAGCAGTTCTTC
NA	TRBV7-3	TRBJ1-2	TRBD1	CASSLPGQPYTF	TGTGCCAGCAGCTTACCGGGACAGCCTTACACCTTC
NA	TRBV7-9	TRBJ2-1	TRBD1	CASSSGQGTGTHNEQFF	TGTGCCAGCAGCTCGGGACAGGGTACGGGGACACACAATGAGCAGTTCTTC
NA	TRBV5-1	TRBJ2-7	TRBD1	CASSLGTGISYEQYF	TGCGCCAGCAGCCTCGGGACAGGGATCTCCTACGAGCAGTACTTC
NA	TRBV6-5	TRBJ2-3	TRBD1	CASSYGQGADTQYF	TGTGCCAGCAGTTACGGACAGGGGGCGGATACGCAGTATTTT
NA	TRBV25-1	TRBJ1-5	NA	CASSATGYNQPQHF	TGTGCCAGCAGTGCAACAGGGTACAATCAGCCCCAGCATTTT
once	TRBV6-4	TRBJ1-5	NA	CASSEGDNQPQHF	TGTGCCAGCAGCGAGGGTGACAATCAGCCCCAGCATTTT
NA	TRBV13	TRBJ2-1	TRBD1	CASSSGQGAGREQFF	TGTGCCAGCAGCTCGGGACAGGGGGCGGGACGGGAGCAGTTCTTC
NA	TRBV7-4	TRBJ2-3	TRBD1	CASSDKIWDREDTDTQYF	TGTGCCAGCAGCGATAAGATATGGGACAGGGAGGACACAGATACGCAGTATTTT
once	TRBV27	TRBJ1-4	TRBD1	CASSLFVPGGTANEKLFF	TGTGCCAGCAGTTTATTTGTCCCGGGTGGGACAGCTAATGAAAAACTGTTTTTT
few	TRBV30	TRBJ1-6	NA	CAWSWGDVGSPLHF	TGTGCCTGGAGCTGGGGGGATGTCGGTTCACCCCTCCACTTT
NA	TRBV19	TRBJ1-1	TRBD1	CASKVLTGGGTEAFF	TGTGCCAGTAAGGTTTTGACAGGGGGTGGGACTGAAGCTTTCTTT
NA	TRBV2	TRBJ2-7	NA	CASSENRYYEQYF	TGTGCCAGCAGTGAAAACAGATACTACGAGCAGTACTTC
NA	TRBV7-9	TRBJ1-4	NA	CASSPAEGATNEKLFF	TGTGCCAGCAGCCCCGCAGAGGGGGCAACTAATGAAAAACTGTTTTTT
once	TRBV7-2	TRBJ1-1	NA	CASSNHLQGTEAFF	TGTGCCAGCAGCAACCACCTTCAGGGTACTGAAGCTTTCTTT
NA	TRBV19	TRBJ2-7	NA	CASSARQANYEQYF	TGTGCCAGTAGCGCAAGACAGGCAAACTACGAGCAGTACTTC
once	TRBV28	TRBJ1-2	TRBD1	CASSFGDRGYGYTF	TGTGCCAGCAGTTTTGGGGACAGGGGGTATGGCTACACCTTC
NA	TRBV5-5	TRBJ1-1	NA	CASSERQVNTEAFF	TGTGCCAGCAGCGAAAGACAGGTGAACACTGAAGCTTTCTTT
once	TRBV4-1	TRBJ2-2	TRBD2	CASSFLAGLGAGELFF	TGCGCCAGCAGTTTTCTAGCGGGCCTCGGCGCCGGGGAGCTGTTTTTT
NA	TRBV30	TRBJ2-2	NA	CAQTPEGRKNTGELFF	TGTGCCCAGACACCGGAAGGCAGGAAGAACACCGGGGAGCTGTTTTTT
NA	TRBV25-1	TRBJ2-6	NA	CASSGGLKPGANVLTF	TGTGCCAGCAGTGGAGGGCTCAAACCCGGGGCCAACGTCCTGACTTTC
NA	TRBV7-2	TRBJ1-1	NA	CASSQLSGLKAFF	TGTGCCAGCAGCCAACTTTCAGGACTGAAGGCTTTCTTT
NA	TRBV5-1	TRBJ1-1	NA	CASSQTGSNTEAFF	TGCGCCAGCAGTCAAACAGGAAGTAACACTGAAGCTTTCTTT
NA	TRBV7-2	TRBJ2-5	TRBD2	CASAIQRGETQYF	TGTGCCAGCGCTATCCAGCGGGGGGAGACCCAGTACTTC
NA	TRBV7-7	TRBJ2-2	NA	CASSSGQLGGGELFF	TGTGCCAGCAGCTCAGGACAGTTGGGCGGCGGGGAGCTGTTTTTT
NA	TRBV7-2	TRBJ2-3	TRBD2	CASSLVASGGDTDTQYF	TGTGCCAGCAGCTTAGTTGCTAGCGGGGGGGACACAGATACGCAGTATTTT
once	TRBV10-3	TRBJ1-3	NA	CATSGGLGNTIYF	TGTGCCACCAGCGGGGGGCTCGGAAACACCATATATTTT
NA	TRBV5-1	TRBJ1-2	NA	CASTRAGTDYGYTF	TGCGCCAGCACCCGAGCCGGGACTGACTATGGCTACACCTTC
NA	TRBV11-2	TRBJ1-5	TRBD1	CASSSDRGSGQPQHF	TGTGCCAGCAGCTCGGACAGGGGGTCCGGACAGCCCCAGCATTTT
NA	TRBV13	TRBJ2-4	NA	CASSLKGSLGGIQYF	TGTGCCAGCAGCCTAAAAGGGAGCCTGGGGGGCATTCAGTACTTC
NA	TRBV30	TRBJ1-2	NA	CAWSVLGVGASGGYTF	TGTGCCTGGAGTGTTCTAGGGGTAGGAGCTTCGGGTGGCTACACCTTC
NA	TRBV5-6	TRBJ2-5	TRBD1	CASSLQGAGETQYF	TGTGCCAGCAGCTTACAGGGGGCTGGCGAGACCCAGTACTTC
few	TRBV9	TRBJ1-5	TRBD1	CASSEDRGGQPQHF	TGTGCCAGCAGCGAAGACAGGGGCGGTCAGCCCCAGCATTTT
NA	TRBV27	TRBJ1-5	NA	CASSLRQRGQPQHF	TGTGCCAGCAGTTTAAGGCAGAGAGGACAGCCCCAGCATTTT
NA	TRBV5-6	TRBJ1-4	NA	CASSLASGQATNEKLFF	TGTGCCAGCAGCTTGGCGTCAGGGCAAGCAACTAATGAAAAACTGTTTTTT
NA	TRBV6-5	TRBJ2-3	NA	CASSRQTGLIDTQYF	TGTGCCAGCAGTCGTCAAACAGGGCTTATAGATACGCAGTATTTT
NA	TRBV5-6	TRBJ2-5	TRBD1	CASSEQGANFGETQYF	TGTGCCAGCAGTGAACAGGGGGCAAATTTTGGAGAGACCCAGTACTTC
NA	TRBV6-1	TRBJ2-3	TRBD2	CAAPGTTGDTQYF	TGTGCCGCCCCCGGGACTACTGGAGATACGCAGTATTTT
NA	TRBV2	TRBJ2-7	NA	CASSEYTYEQYF	TGTGCCAGCAGTGAATATACCTACGAGCAGTACTTC
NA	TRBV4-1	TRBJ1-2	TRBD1	CASSQTGGASYGYTF	TGCGCCAGCAGCCAAACAGGGGGCGCCAGCTATGGCTACACCTTC
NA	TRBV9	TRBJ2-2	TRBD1	CASSGAGTGVTGELFF	TGTGCCAGCAGCGGCGCCGGGACAGGGGTCACCGGGGAGCTGTTTTTT
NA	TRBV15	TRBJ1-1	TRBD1	CATSRGDRVGGTEAFF	TGTGCCACCAGCAGAGGGGACAGGGTTGGCGGCACTGAAGCTTTCTTT